This T cell receptor (beta chain) was observed in a study of Graves' ophthalmopathy and Graves' hyperthyroidism. General study points: Most expanded thyroid clonotypes above 0.001 frequency also appeared in blood. Between ophthalmopathy and stable hyperthyroidism, a 13-signature model drew a separation with around 90% sensitivity and 81.08% specificity.

RNA transcripts served as template for amplifying TCR beta CDR3 sequences. The workflow started with a first-round RT-PCR run with HTBI primers and then moved on to a second-round multiplex PCR. Using its own MiXCR run on the multiplex PCR reads, TCRdb lists one record per CDR3 protein. Of over a million distinct CDR3 sequences in the sample, 35% to 45% are singletons; the top ten hold roughly 10%. The diagnosis was founded upon clinical symptoms, serum thyroxine, TRAb, thyroid ultrasound and orbital computed tomography. A word on this clonotype: What it binds is unknown.

This CDR3 has 12 amino acids. Trimming removed 10 bases from V and 5 bases from J, with 11 bases in between. CDR1 and CDR2 (germline): ENHRY, SYGVKD. This sequence originates from an adult man with Graves' hyperthyroidism. The chain joins TRBV10-3 to TRBJ2-2; D unclear. Source material: peripheral blood or thyroid tissue (not recorded which). CDR3 residues: CASARRTGELFF. The CDR3 DNA is TGTGCCAGCGCACGCAGAACCGGGGAGCTGTTTTTT.